A single sample is the source of the 9 T cell receptor beta chains below, sequenced in a study of control samples from healthy donors and cancer patients. Produced via immunoSEQ multiplex PCR; TCRdb's table is partial and in-frame only. The sample lists 50,000 to 55,000 clones; approximately 90% were seen once. Sequencing used PBMCs. The receptors were gathered from a man aged 55 to 69 with head and neck cancer.

The chain joins TRBV5-4 to TRBJ1-6; a possible D gene is TRBD1 (5 bases). Trimming stripped 0 bases from V and 7 bases from J, with 14 bases between. The CDR3 consists of 16 residues. CDR1 SGHNT and CDR2 YYREEE come from the germline V gene (reference sequence). CDR3 sequence reads: CASSLGGRERNSPLHF. CDR3 in DNA: TGTGCCAGCAGCTTGGGGGGGAGGGAGAGAAATTCACCCCTCCACTTT.

The chain joins TRBV27 to TRBJ2-1; 9 nucleotides agree with TRBD1. The CDR3 runs 16 residues. Germline CDR1 reads MNHEY; CDR2 reads SMNVEV (reference sequence). The V gene end was trimmed by 6 bases and the J gene end by 3 bases; junction bases not matched to a gene: 9. The CDR3 here is CASSSLPGQGYNEQFF. The CDR3 DNA sequence: TGTGCCAGCAGCTCTCTACCGGGACAGGGCTACAATGAGCAGTTCTTC.

The chain links TRBV29-1 to TRBJ2-1; possible D gene TRBD1, 5 bases. The CDR3 is 12 amino acids. The germline CDR1 and CDR2 sequences are SQVTM and ANQGSEA. The germline V and J ends were trimmed by 2 bases and 3 bases, with 5 bases remaining between them. This chain's CDR3 is CSVETGYNEQFF. For the CDR3, the DNA is TGCAGCGTTGAAACAGGCTACAATGAGCAGTTCTTC.

The chain employs TRBV7-2 and TRBJ2-7, with D possibly matching TRBD1 (6 bases). V was clipped by 0 bases and J by 5 bases, with 23 bases between them. CDR1 is SGHTA, CDR2 FQGNSA, per germline. The CDR3 has 18 amino acids. This chain's CDR3 is CASSLAQGHIQVFHEQYF. CDR3 DNA: TGTGCCAGCAGCTTAGCGCAGGGGCATATTCAAGTCTTCCACGAGCAGTACTTC. Full variable domain (rest looked up from reference TRBV7-2 and TRBJ2-7): GAGVSQSPSNKVTEKGKDVELRCDPISGHTALYWYRQSLGQGLEFLIYFQGNSAPDKSGLPSDRFSAERTGGSVSTLTIQRTQQEDSAVYLCASSLAQGHIQVFHEQYFGPGTRLTVT.

This chain uses TRBV28 with TRBJ2-5; a possible D gene is TRBD2 (5 bases). Trimming left V 3 bases short and J 6 bases short, with 8 bases between. This CDR3 is 12 amino acids long. CDR1 is MDHEN, CDR2 SYDVKM, per germline. The DNA for the CDR3 is TGTGCCAGCAGTTTGAGGAGGCAGACCCAGTACTTC. This translates into CASSLRRQTQYF. Supplemented by reference TRBV28 and TRBJ2-5, the full variable domain reads DVKVTQSSRYLVKRTGEKVFLECVQDMDHENMFWYRQDPGLGLRLIYFSYDVKMKEKGDIPEGYSVSREKKERFSLILESASTNQTSMYLCASSLRRQTQYFGPGTRLLVL.

This chain joins TRBV5-1 and TRBJ2-2, with 13 bases fitting TRBD2. With V trimmed by 5 bases and J by 6 bases, 7 bases remained unmatched. CDR3 length equals 16 residues. Germline values: CDR1 SGHRS, CDR2 YFSETQ. CDR3 in amino acids: CASRTGTSGVSGELFF. The DNA for the CDR3 is TGCGCCAGCAGGACCGGGACTAGCGGGGTTTCCGGGGAGCTGTTTTTT. The whole variable domain, filled in from reference TRBV5-1 and TRBJ2-2, reads KAGVTQTPRYLIKTRGQQVTLSCSPISGHRSVSWYQQTPGQGLQFLFEYFSETQRNKGNFPGRFSGRQFSNSRSEMNVSTLELGDSALYLCASRTGTSGVSGELFFGEGSRLTVL.

The chain recombines TRBV2 with TRBJ1-5, with TRBD1 matching 7 bases. Per the germline V gene, CDR1 is SNHLY and CDR2 is FYNNEI. The CDR3 totals 14 residues. Germline trimming cut 6 bases from V and 6 bases from J; bases unmatched to any gene: 8. CDR3 DNA sequence: TGTGCCAGCAGCGCCGGGACAGCGCTTCAGCCCCAGCATTTT. Translation gives CASSAGTALQPQHF.

This clone came up once. This rearrangement joins TRBV28 to TRBJ1-2; D perhaps matches TRBD1 (6 bases). This CDR3 contains 16 residues. Germline CDR1 MDHEN, CDR2 SYDVKM. V lost 5 bases to trimming and J lost 8 bases, with 24 bases between them. CDR3 DNA: TGTGCCAGCAGTCCTAAGGTCTATTGGGGGGCAGTGGGCTACACCTTC. Its protein product is CASSPKVYWGAVGYTF.

CDR3 DNA sequence: TGTGCCAGCAGTCTAAGTTTCAACACCGGGAGCAGCACAGATACGCAGTATTTT. Translating gives CASSLSFNTGSSTDTQYF. The chain couples TRBV6-6 to TRBJ2-3, with a possible D match to TRBD2 (6 bases). The CDR3 sequence is 18 residues long. With 5 bases removed from V and 0 bases from J, the gap between germline ends came to 21 bases. Germline V gene data show CDR1 as MNHNY and CDR2 as SVGAGI (reference sequence).